This T cell receptor (beta chain) was profiled in a study of cytomegalovirus exposure and HLA in healthy donors. The wider study: HLA-typed donors were the source of approximately 80 million unique TCRs held in an early data release.

Primers included in the PCR were 60 Vbeta and 13 Jbeta primers. Some clones are missing from TCRdb's copy, which holds only in-frame ones; the method was immunoSEQ multiplex PCR. The sample includes about 240,000 clones, about 86% of them seen just once. The CDR3 runs to 14 residues. V lost 4 bases to trimming and J lost 0 bases; unmatched junction nucleotides: 2. Per germline, CDR1 LNHDA and CDR2 SQIVND (reference sequence). The sequenced material came from PBMCs. V usage is TRBV19 and J usage is TRBJ1-1, with 7 bases aligning to TRBD1. The receptor was derived from a woman aged 55-70 years in good health and CMV-seropositive. CDR3 in amino acids: CASSTTGVNTEAFF. CDR3 in DNA: TGTGCCAGTAGTACCACAGGGGTGAACACTGAAGCTTTCTTT.